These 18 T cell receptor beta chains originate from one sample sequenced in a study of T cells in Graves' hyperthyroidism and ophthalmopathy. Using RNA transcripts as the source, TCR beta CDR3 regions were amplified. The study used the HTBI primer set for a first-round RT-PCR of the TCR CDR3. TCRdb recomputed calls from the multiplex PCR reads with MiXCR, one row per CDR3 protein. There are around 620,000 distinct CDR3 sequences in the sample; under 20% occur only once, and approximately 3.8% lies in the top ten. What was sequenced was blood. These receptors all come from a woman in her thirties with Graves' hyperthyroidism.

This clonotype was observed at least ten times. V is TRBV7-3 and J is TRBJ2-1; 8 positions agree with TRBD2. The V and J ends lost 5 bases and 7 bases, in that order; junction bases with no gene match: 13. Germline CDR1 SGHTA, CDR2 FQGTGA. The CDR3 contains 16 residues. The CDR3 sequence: CASSNFRAGGSNEQFF. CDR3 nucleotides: TGTGCCAGCAGCAACTTTCGGGCGGGAGGCAGTAATGAGCAGTTCTTC.

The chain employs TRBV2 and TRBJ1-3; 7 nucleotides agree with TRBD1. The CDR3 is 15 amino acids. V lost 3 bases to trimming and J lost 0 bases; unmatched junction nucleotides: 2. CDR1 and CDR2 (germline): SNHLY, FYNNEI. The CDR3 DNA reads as TGTGCCAGCAGTGATGGACAGGACTCTGGAAACACCATATATTTT. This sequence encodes CASSDGQDSGNTIYF.

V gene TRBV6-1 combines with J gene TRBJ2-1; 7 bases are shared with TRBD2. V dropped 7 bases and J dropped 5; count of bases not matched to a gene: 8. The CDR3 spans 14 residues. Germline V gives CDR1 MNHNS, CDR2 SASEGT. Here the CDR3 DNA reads TGTGCCAGCACCGGAGCGGGAAGCCACAATGAGCAGTTCTTC. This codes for CASTGAGSHNEQFF.

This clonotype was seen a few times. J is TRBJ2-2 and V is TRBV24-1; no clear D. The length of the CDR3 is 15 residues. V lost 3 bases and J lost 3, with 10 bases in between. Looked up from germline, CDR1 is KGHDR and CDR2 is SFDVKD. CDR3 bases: TGTGCCACCAGTGATCAGGTTCTACACACCGGGGAGCTGTTTTTT. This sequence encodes CATSDQVLHTGELFF.

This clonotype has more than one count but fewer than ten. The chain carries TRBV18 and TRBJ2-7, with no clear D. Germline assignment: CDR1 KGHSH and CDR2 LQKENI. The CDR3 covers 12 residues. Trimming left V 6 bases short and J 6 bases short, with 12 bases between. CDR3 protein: CASSLILGEQYF. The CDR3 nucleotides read TGTGCCAGCTCGCTAATCCTTGGCGAGCAGTACTTC.

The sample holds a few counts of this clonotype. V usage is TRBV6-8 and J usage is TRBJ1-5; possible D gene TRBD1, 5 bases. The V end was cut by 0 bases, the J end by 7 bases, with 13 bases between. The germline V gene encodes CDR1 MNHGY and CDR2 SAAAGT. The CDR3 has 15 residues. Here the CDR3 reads CASSYSQGRKQPQHF. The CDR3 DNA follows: TGTGCCAGCAGTTACTCGCAGGGACGAAAACAGCCCCAGCATTTT.

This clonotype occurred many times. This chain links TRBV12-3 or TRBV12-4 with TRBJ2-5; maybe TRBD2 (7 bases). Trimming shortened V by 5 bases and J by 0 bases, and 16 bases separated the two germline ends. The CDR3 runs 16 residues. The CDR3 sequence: CASSPWGGMHQETQYF. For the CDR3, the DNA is TGTGCCAGCAGTCCCTGGGGGGGCATGCACCAAGAGACCCAGTACTTC.

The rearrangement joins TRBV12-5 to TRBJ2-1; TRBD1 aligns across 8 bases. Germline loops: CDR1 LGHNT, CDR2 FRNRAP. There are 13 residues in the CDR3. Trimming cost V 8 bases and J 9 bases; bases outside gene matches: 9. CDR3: CASIGQGRGEQFF. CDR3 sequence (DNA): TGTGCTAGTATTGGACAGGGAAGAGGTGAGCAGTTCTTC. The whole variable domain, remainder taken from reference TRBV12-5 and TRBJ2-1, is DARVTQTPRHKVTEMGQEVTMRCQPILGHNTVFWYRQTMMQGLELLAYFRNRAPLDDSGMPKDRFSAEMPDATLATLKIQPSEPRDSAVYFCASIGQGRGEQFFGPGTRLTVL.

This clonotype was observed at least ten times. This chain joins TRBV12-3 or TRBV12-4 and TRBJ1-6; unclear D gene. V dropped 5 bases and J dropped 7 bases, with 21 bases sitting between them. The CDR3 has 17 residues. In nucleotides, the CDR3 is TGTGCCAGCAGTCCAACCGGCGATGTTTTTGCGAATTCACCCCTCCACTTT. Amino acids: CASSPTGDVFANSPLHF.

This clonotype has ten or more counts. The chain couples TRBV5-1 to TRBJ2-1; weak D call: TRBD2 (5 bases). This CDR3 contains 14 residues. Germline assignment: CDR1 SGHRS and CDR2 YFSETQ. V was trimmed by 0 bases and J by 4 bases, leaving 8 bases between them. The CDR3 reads CASSLESGYNEQFF. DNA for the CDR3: TGCGCCAGCAGCTTGGAAAGCGGATACAATGAGCAGTTCTTC.

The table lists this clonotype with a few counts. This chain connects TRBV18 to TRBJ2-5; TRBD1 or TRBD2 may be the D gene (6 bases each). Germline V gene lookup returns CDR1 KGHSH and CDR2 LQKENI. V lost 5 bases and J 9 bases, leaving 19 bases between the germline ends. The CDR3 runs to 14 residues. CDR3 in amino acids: CASSEDPGGLSQYF. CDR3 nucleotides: TGTGCCAGCTCAGAGGACCCCGGGGGCTTGTCCCAGTACTTC.

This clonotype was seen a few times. The DNA for the CDR3 is TGTGCCAGCAGCTTAGTTGGGGTCGGTTCACCCCTCCACTTT. The encoded protein is CASSLVGVGSPLHF. The J gene is TRBJ1-6, the V gene TRBV7-9; D is unclear. The CDR3 consists of 14 residues. Germline V gene data show CDR1 as SEHNR and CDR2 as FQNEAQ (reference sequence). V dropped 1 base and J dropped 9 bases, with 10 bases sitting between them.

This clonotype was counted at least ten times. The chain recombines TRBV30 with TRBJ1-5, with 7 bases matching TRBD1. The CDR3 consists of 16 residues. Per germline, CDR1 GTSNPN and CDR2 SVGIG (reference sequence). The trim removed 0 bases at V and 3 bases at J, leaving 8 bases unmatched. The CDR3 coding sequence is TGTGCCTGGAGTGTAAAGGCGACAGGGTCCAATCAGCCCCAGCATTTT. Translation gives CAWSVKATGSNQPQHF.

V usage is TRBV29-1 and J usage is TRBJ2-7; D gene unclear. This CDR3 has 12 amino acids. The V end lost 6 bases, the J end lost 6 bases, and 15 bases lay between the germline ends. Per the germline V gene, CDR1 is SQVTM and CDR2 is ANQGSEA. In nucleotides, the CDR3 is TGCAGCGTGAAGACGGTGCTGCTCGAGCAGTACTTC. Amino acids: CSVKTVLLEQYF.

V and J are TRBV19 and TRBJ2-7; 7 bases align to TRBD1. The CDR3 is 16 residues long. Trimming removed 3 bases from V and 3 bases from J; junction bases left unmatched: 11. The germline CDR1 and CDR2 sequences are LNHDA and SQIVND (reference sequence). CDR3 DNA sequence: TGTGCCAGTAGTATTGAAGATCGGGACAGAAGCTACGAGCAGTACTTC. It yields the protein CASSIEDRDRSYEQYF. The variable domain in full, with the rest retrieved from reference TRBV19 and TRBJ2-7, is DGGITQSPKYLFRKEGQNVTLSCEQNLNHDAMYWYRQDPGQGLRLIYYSQIVNDFQKGDIAEGYSVSREKKESFPLTVTSAQKNPTAFYLCASSIEDRDRSYEQYFGPGTRLTVT.

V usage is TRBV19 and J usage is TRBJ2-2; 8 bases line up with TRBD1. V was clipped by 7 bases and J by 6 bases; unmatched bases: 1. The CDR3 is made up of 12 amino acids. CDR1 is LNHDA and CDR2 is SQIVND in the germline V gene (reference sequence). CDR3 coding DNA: TGTGCCAGTACACAGGGGGCCGGGGAGCTGTTTTTT. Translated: CASTQGAGELFF.

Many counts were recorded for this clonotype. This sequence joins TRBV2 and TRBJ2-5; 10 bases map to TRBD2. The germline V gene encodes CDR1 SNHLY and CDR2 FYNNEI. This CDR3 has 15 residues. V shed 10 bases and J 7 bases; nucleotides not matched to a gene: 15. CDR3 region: CATGGTSDRRATQYF. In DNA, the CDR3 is TGTGCCACCGGGGGGACTAGCGACAGGAGGGCGACCCAGTACTTC.

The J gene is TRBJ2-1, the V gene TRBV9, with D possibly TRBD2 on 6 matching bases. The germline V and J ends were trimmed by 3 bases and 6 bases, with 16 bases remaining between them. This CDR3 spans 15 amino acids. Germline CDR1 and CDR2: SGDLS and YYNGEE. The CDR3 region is CASSAPGTPSNEQFF. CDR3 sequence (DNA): TGTGCCAGCAGCGCGCCCGGGACTCCCTCCAATGAGCAGTTCTTC. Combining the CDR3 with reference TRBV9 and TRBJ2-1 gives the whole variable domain DSGVTQTPKHLITATGQRVTLRCSPRSGDLSVYWYQQSLDQGLQFLIQYYNGEERAKGNILERFSAQQFPDLHSELNLSSLELGDSALYFCASSAPGTPSNEQFFGPGTRLTVL.